Below are 28 T cell receptor beta chains sequenced from a single sample in a study of cytomegalovirus exposure and HLA in healthy donors. Amplification used 60 Vbeta primers and 13 Jbeta primers. Generated by immunoSEQ multiplex PCR, the TCRdb table keeps only in-frame clones and is missing some. The sample records some 130,000 clones, 74% being singletons. Sequenced material: PBMCs. The receptors originated from a woman aged 45-59 years in good health and CMV-seropositive.

The chain couples TRBV6-5 to TRBJ1-1; D remains ambiguous. The CDR3 loop spans 14 amino acids. Trimming stripped 0 bases from V and 4 bases from J, with 9 bases between. From germline, CDR1 is MNHEY and CDR2 SVGAGI. CDR3 bases: TGTGCCAGCAGTTACTCGAGGGTTGGCACTGAAGCTTTCTTT. Its translation: CASSYSRVGTEAFF.

The rearrangement links TRBV18 to TRBJ2-1; no firm D call. V lost 6 bases and J 6 bases, leaving 12 bases between the germline ends. Germline V gene data show CDR1 as KGHSH and CDR2 as LQKENI. This CDR3 comprises 13 residues. CDR3 protein: CASSPLLSNEQFF. The CDR3 nucleotides are TGTGCCAGCTCCCCCCTCCTTTCCAATGAGCAGTTCTTC.

The CDR3 region is CATSREGQFTQYF. The CDR3 coding sequence is TGTGCCACCAGCAGAGAGGGACAGTTTACCCAGTACTTC. This chain joins TRBV15 and TRBJ2-5; 7 bases fit TRBD1. The germline V gene encodes CDR1 LNHNV and CDR2 YYDKDF (reference sequence). The trim removed 0 bases at V and 8 bases at J, leaving 3 bases unmatched. The CDR3 consists of 13 residues.

The rearrangement links TRBV6-5 to TRBJ1-2; perhaps TRBD1 as D (6 bases). Trimming stripped 6 bases from V and 4 bases from J, with 9 bases between. The CDR3 is 12 residues long. In germline, CDR1 is MNHEY, CDR2 SVGAGI. The CDR3 nucleotides read TGTGCCAGCAGCTTGGACAGCTATGGCTACACCTTC. This translates into CASSLDSYGYTF.

The chain employs TRBV5-1 and TRBJ2-3; D is possibly TRBD1 (5 bases). Trimming left V 2 bases short and J 4 bases short, with 8 bases between. The germline V gene encodes CDR1 SGHRS and CDR2 YFSETQ. The CDR3 is made up of 13 amino acids. In DNA form, the CDR3 reads TGCGCCAGCAGCTTAACAGGCTCAGATACGCAGTATTTT. The encoded protein is CASSLTGSDTQYF.

As DNA, the CDR3 is TGTGCCAGCACTTGGAGTTCCTACAATCAGCCCCAGCATTTT. Residues: CASTWSSYNQPQHF. The chain has TRBV28 and TRBJ1-5, with unresolved D. V was trimmed by 7 bases and J by 3 bases, leaving 13 bases between them. The V gene's germline CDR1 is MDHEN and CDR2 SYDVKM. The CDR3 extends over 14 amino acids.

This chain connects TRBV18 to TRBJ1-4, with 8 bases matching TRBD1. The germline V gene has CDR1 KGHSH and CDR2 LQKENI. With V trimmed by 2 bases and J by 8 bases, 4 bases remained unmatched. CDR3 length: 14 amino acids. The CDR3 region is CASSPGQGSEKLFF. The CDR3 DNA is TGTGCCAGCTCACCAGGACAGGGAAGCGAAAAACTGTTTTTT.

This clone has a count of ten or more. The chain joins TRBV5-6 to TRBJ1-1, with TRBD1 as a possible D gene (5 bases). Germline assignment: CDR1 SGHDT and CDR2 YYEEEE. Trimming left V 4 bases short and J 4 bases short, with 11 bases between. The CDR3 covers 13 residues. In nucleotides, the CDR3 is TGTGCCAGCAGCCCCAGGGCACCCACTGAAGCTTTCTTT. Residues: CASSPRAPTEAFF.

The chain combines TRBV4-3 with TRBJ2-5; 15 positions agree with TRBD2. J was trimmed by 4 bases and V by 1 base; bases with no gene match: 4. Germline V gene sequence: CDR1 LGHNA, CDR2 YSLEER. CDR3 length: 17 residues. The CDR3 DNA reads TGCGCCAGCAGCCAAGGGACTAGCGGGGGGGATGTAGAGACCCAGTACTTC. The encoded protein is CASSQGTSGGDVETQYF.

This clone turned up a few times. J is TRBJ1-4 and V is TRBV4-1; D might be TRBD1 (5 bases). There are 14 residues in the CDR3. Germline loops: CDR1 MGHRA, CDR2 YSYEKL. V gave up 4 bases and J gave up 7 bases, with 13 bases separating them. The CDR3 here is CASSPQGDGEKLFF. In DNA, the CDR3 is TGCGCCAGCAGCCCCCAGGGTGATGGTGAAAAACTGTTTTTT.

V usage is TRBV25-1 and J usage is TRBJ2-1; no reliable D call. Trimming took off 8 bases at V and 5 bases at J, with 16 bases between the two ends. Germline values: CDR1 MGHDK, CDR2 SYGVNS. The CDR3 covers 14 residues. CDR3 bases: TGTGCCAGCCGCTCCTACGGGTCTCACAATGAGCAGTTCTTC. Its translation: CASRSYGSHNEQFF.

This rearrangement joins TRBV6-1 to TRBJ1-5, with TRBD1 as a possible D gene (5 bases). V was cut by 7 bases and J by 7 bases, with 11 bases left in between. Germline CDR1 reads MNHNS; CDR2 reads SASEGT. This CDR3 spans 12 amino acids. CDR3 bases: TGTGCCAGCAACCAGGGTATACAGCCCCAGCATTTT. Protein sequence: CASNQGIQPQHF.

The V and J genes are TRBV5-4 and TRBJ1-4, with 10 bases lining up with TRBD1. With V trimmed by 4 bases and J by 5 bases, 8 bases remained unmatched. The CDR3 has 16 residues. CDR1 is SGHNT, CDR2 YYREEE, per germline (reference sequence). The chain's CDR3 is CASSPGTGAANEKLFF. Here the CDR3 DNA reads TGTGCCAGCAGCCCCGGGACAGGGGCCGCAAATGAAAAACTGTTTTTT.

About this clone: It is likely a read error: a sequence one base away is far more abundant. In the same sample, other DNA sequences code for this CDR3. V is TRBV4-1 and J is TRBJ2-7; D not resolved. The V and J ends lost 0 bases and 6 bases respectively, with 12 bases between them. The germline CDR1 and CDR2 sequences are MGHRA and YSYEKL. This CDR3 region has 14 residues. The CDR3 protein is CASSQDTERSEQYF. The CDR3 DNA sequence: TGCGCCAGCAGCCAAGATACGGAGCGATCCGAGCAGTACTTC.

The rearrangement links TRBV10-3 to TRBJ2-5; TRBD1 matches 9 bases. Germline trimming cut 3 bases from V and 4 bases from J; bases unmatched to any gene: 6. CDR3 length equals 15 residues. From germline, CDR1 is ENHRY and CDR2 SYGVKD. In DNA form, the CDR3 reads TGTGCCATCAGTGAATATGGGACAGGGAGAGAGACCCAGTACTTC. It codes for CAISEYGTGRETQYF.

The J gene is TRBJ1-1, the V gene TRBV10-3; TRBD1 might be the D (6 bases). V gave up 6 bases and J gave up 2 bases, with 19 bases separating them. The length of the CDR3 is 16 residues. Germline V CDR1 and CDR2: ENHRY, SYGVKD. As DNA, the CDR3 is TGTGCCATCAGCCGTATGTCAGGGGCCATCAACACTGAAGCTTTCTTT. Its protein is CAISRMSGAINTEAFF.

A word on this clone: Distinct nucleotide sequences in the sample also encode this CDR3. J is TRBJ1-1 and V is TRBV6-5; unclear D gene. Germline lookup yields CDR1 MNHEY and CDR2 SVGAGI. The V and J ends lost 6 bases and 4 bases respectively, with 6 bases between them. The CDR3 loop spans 11 amino acids. CDR3 DNA: TGTGCCAGCAGCCCAGGCACTGAAGCTTTCTTT. This translates into CASSPGTEAFF.

This chain joins TRBV5-6 and TRBJ2-7; 7 positions agree with TRBD1. CDR3 length: 15 residues. Germline V gene lookup returns CDR1 SGHDT and CDR2 YYEEEE. Trimming removed 7 bases from V and 3 bases from J; junction bases left unmatched: 13. In nucleotides, the CDR3 is TGTGCCAGCCGGGGAACCGGGACAGCCAACTACGAGCAGTACTTC. Residues: CASRGTGTANYEQYF.

The chain uses TRBV19 and TRBJ2-1; the match to TRBD2 covers 8 bases. After removal of 3 bases from V and 7 bases from J, the junction contained 2 bases not matched to a gene. The CDR3 consists of 13 residues. Germline-derived CDR1 and CDR2 are LNHDA and SQIVND (reference sequence). CDR3 in amino acids: CASSIGRANEQFF. The CDR3 DNA reads TGTGCCAGTAGTATCGGGAGGGCGAATGAGCAGTTCTTC.

V gene TRBV6-1 combines with J gene TRBJ2-5, with a weak D call TRBD1 (6 bases). Germline CDR1 MNHNS, CDR2 SASEGT. The length of the CDR3 is 13 residues. V was shortened by 7 bases and J by 5 bases, with 14 bases between the two germline ends. The DNA of the CDR3 is TGTGCCAGCACTCGTCAGGGGTGGGAGACCCAGTACTTC. This codes for CASTRQGWETQYF.

This chain connects TRBV5-1 to TRBJ2-1; TRBD2 agrees at 8 bases. The V gene's germline CDR1 is SGHRS and CDR2 YFSETQ. After removal of 2 bases from V and 0 bases from J, the junction contained 1 base not matched to a gene. This CDR3 region has 15 residues. The CDR3 spells CASSFGRASYNEQFF. CDR3 DNA sequence: TGCGCCAGCAGCTTCGGGAGGGCCTCCTACAATGAGCAGTTCTTC.

V and J are TRBV6-5 and TRBJ2-7; 7 positions agree with TRBD1. CDR3 length equals 12 residues. The V and J ends lost 2 bases and 6 bases, in that order; junction bases with no gene match: 1. The germline CDR1 and CDR2 sequences are MNHEY and SVGAGI. DNA of the CDR3: TGTGCCAGCAGTTACCGGACAGGCGAGCAGTACTTC. Its protein is CASSYRTGEQYF.

The V gene is TRBV6-5, the J gene TRBJ2-5; perhaps TRBD1 as D (6 bases). The V gene lost 2 bases and the J gene lost 2 bases, with 6 bases spanning the gap. CDR1 and CDR2 (germline): MNHEY, SVGAGI. The CDR3 covers 13 residues. The CDR3 region is CASSYDRQETQYF. CDR3 DNA sequence: TGTGCCAGCAGTTACGACAGGCAAGAGACCCAGTACTTC.

The chain combines TRBV19 with TRBJ2-7; D is perhaps TRBD2 (6 bases). CDR1 and CDR2 (germline): LNHDA, SQIVND (reference sequence). CDR3 length: 16 amino acids. The V gene lost 2 bases and the J gene lost 7 bases, with 21 bases spanning the gap. In DNA, the CDR3 is TGTGCCAGTAGTATACGTACCAGCCACCGGGGGAGTGAGCAGTACTTC. The encoded protein is CASSIRTSHRGSEQYF.

This chain links TRBV5-1 with TRBJ1-3; no clear D. The germline gives CDR1 SGHRS, CDR2 YFSETQ. This CDR3 has 15 residues. V lost 4 bases and J 4 bases, leaving 15 bases between the germline ends. The CDR3 region has the DNA TGCGCCAGCAGCGGAGACGGAGGGTCCGGAAACACCATATATTTT. Protein product: CASSGDGGSGNTIYF.

The J gene is TRBJ1-6, the V gene TRBV30; D unclear. Trimming stripped 1 base from V and 0 bases from J, with 7 bases between. The CDR3 is 15 residues long. The germline CDR1 and CDR2 sequences are GTSNPN and SVGIG (reference sequence). The CDR3, as DNA: TGTGCCTGGAGTGGAGGGAGCTCCTATAATTCACCCCTCCACTTT. This sequence encodes CAWSGGSSYNSPLHF.

This chain joins TRBV5-5 and TRBJ2-5; D is undetermined. The germline gives CDR1 SGHKS, CDR2 YYEKEE (reference sequence). This CDR3 is 14 amino acids long. Trimming removed 3 bases at V and 2 bases at J, with 11 bases between. CDR3 region: CASSSEHRQETQYF. Here the CDR3 DNA reads TGTGCCAGCAGCTCAGAGCACAGACAAGAGACCCAGTACTTC.

The V gene is TRBV5-5, the J gene TRBJ1-1; possibly TRBD1 for D (5 bases). The CDR3 consists of 14 residues. Germline V gene data show CDR1 as SGHKS and CDR2 as YYEKEE (reference sequence). Trimming took 1 base from V and 2 from J, leaving 9 bases between them. CDR3 in DNA: TGTGCCAGCAGCTTGAGAGGGACTAACACTGAAGCTTTCTTT. Translating gives CASSLRGTNTEAFF.